What follows is one T cell receptor beta chain and its context. Its cognate antigen is unknown. These data belong to a study of T cell repertoires in cytomegalovirus infection. Study-wide results and limits: Ex vivo, HLA-C-restricted CMV-specific TCR beta clonotypes prevailed over the rest of the response.

V lost 7 bases to trimming and J lost 5 bases; unmatched junction nucleotides: 10. This CDR3 is built from 14 residues. Looked up from germline, CDR1 is SQVTM and CDR2 is ANQGSEA. TCRdb fed the reads into MiXCR, producing one record per CDR3 protein. The sample contains about 140,000 distinct CDR3 sequences, under 8.5% of which appear only once. This chain uses TRBV29-1 with TRBJ2-7; 11 bases line up with TRBD1. The sequence came from a human donor in good health (CMV status not recorded). Some clones in this sample may be carry-over from other donors' samples. Material for sequencing was PBMCs. This CDR3 reads CSAIRDRGSDEQYF. The CDR3 nucleotides are TGCAGCGCTATCCGGGACAGGGGGTCGGACGAGCAGTACTTC.